Listed here is a single TCR beta chain. The record originates from a study of beta chain features in type 1 diabetes. Every isolated RNA sample was fully reverse transcribed, so sequencing captured expressed TCRB transcripts. This table comes from immunoSEQ multiplex PCR, and its TCRdb copy is limited to in-frame clones, with some not included. Of hundreds of thousands of clones in the sample, roughly 15% were seen once. Trimming removed 6 bases from V and 1 base from J, with 19 bases in between. The CDR3 sequence is 16 residues long. The germline gives CDR1 MGHDK, CDR2 SYGVNS. The clonotype was recovered from a man younger than 30 in good health. J is TRBJ2-7 and V is TRBV25-1; D may be TRBD2 (7 bases). Source material: naive CD4+ T cells from blood. This chain's CDR3 is CASSRGGGAASYEQYF. The CDR3, as DNA: TGTGCCAGCAGCCGGGGAGGGGGAGCGGCTTCCTACGAGCAGTACTTC.